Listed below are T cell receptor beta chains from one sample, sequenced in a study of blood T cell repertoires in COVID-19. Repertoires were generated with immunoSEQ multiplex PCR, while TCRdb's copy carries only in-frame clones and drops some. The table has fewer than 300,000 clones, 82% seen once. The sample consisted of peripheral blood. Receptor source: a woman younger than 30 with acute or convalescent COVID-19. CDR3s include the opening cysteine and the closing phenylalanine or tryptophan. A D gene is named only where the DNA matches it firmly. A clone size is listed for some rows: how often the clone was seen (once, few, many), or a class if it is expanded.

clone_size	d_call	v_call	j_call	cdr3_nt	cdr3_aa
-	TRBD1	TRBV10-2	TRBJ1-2	TGCGCCAGCCAGGACAGGGATCGGTATGGCTACACCTTC	CASQDRDRYGYTF
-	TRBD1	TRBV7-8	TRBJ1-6	TGTGCCAGCAGCTTAGCAGGGACAGCGTCCTATAATTCACCCCTCCACTTT	CASSLAGTASYNSPLHF
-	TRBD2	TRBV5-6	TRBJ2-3	TGTGCCAGCAGCCGGACTAGCGGGACAACAGATACGCAGTATTTT	CASSRTSGTTDTQYF
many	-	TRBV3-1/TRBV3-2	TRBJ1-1	TGTGCCAGCAGCTGGCGTCGGCAGGGAAGATCCACTGAAGCTTTCTTT	CASSWRRQGRSTEAFF
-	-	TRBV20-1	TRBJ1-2	TGCAGTGCTAGTCCGGCGGGCTATGGCTACACCTTC	CSASPAGYGYTF
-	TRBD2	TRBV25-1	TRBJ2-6	TGTGCCAGCACTAGCGGGATAGGTGACGGGGCCAACGTCCTGACTTTC	CASTSGIGDGANVLTF
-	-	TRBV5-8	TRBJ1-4	TGTGCCAGCAGCTTTCCGGAAAAACTGTTTTTT	CASSFPEKLFF
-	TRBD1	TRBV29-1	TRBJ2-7	TGCAGCGTTGCCCCCGGGACAGGATCCTACGAGCAGTACTTC	CSVAPGTGSYEQYF
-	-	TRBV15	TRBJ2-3	TGTGCCACCAGCCTGGGGGGGCAGACGCAGTATTTT	CATSLGGQTQYF
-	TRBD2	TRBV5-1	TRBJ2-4	TGCGCCAGCAGCCCGGACCCCGGACTAGACCTAGCCAAAAACATTCAGTACTTC	CASSPDPGLDLAKNIQYF
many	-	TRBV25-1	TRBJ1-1	TGTGCCAGCACTCCGGGACACGGAAACACTGAAGCTTTCTTT	CASTPGHGNTEAFF
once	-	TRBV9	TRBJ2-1	TGTGCCAGCAGTCTCCTGGGCGGGCTTTACAATGAGCAGTTCTTC	CASSLLGGLYNEQFF
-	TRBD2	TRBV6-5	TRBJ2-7	TGTGCCAGCAGTTACCTTTGGGGGGGGAAAAACGAGCAGTACTTC	CASSYLWGGKNEQYF
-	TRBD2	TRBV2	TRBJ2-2	TGTGCCAGCGGGACGGGACTAGCAGTTACCGGGGAGCTGTTTTTT	CASGTGLAVTGELFF
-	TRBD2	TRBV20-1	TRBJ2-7	TGCAGTGCTGGTGGACTAGCCAACTACGAGCAGTACTTC	CSAGGLANYEQYF
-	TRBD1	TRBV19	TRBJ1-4	TGTGCCAGTAGTCGAGGGACAGCAAATGAAAAACTGTTTTTT	CASSRGTANEKLFF
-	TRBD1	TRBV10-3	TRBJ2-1	TGTGCCATCAGTGAGGGACAGGTTAATGAGCAGTTCTTC	CAISEGQVNEQFF
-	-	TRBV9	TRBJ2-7	TGTGCCAGCAGCGTAACGGGACAAGGGTGGAACGAGCAGTACTTC	CASSVTGQGWNEQYF
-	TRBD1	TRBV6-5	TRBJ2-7	TGTGCCAGCAGGGTGGACAGGGAGTACTACGAGCAGTACTTC	CASRVDREYYEQYF
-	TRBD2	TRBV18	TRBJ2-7	TGTGCCAGCTCACCTGCGACTAGCTGGGGCTCCTACGAGCAGTACTTC	CASSPATSWGSYEQYF
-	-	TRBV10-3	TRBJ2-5	TGTGCCATCAGAACAGGGCGCGGCGGAGGCCAGTACTTC	CAIRTGRGGGQYF
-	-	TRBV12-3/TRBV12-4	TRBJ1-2	TGTGCCAGCAGTGGGGGGACCTATGGCTACACCTTC	CASSGGTYGYTF
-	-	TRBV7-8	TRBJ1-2	TGTGCCAGCAGCTCTGTGGCGGCTGACTATGGCTACACCTTC	CASSSVAADYGYTF